Presented here are 17 T cell receptor beta chains from one specimen sequenced in a study of beta chain features in type 1 diabetes. As every portion of the isolated RNA was reverse transcribed, the sequencing read expressed TCRB transcripts. The assay was immunoSEQ multiplex PCR, and TCRdb's table has in-frame clones only and misses some. The sample shows about 320,000 clones, roughly 15% of them seen only once. The sample comprised central memory CD4+ T cells from blood. Source of these receptors: a man aged 30-40 years in good health.

This clone was detected a few times. The chain combines TRBV2 with TRBJ2-5; no definite D call. CDR1 and CDR2 from the germline V gene are SNHLY and FYNNEI. Trimming removed 0 bases at V and 10 bases at J, with 6 bases between. The CDR3 has 11 amino acids. As DNA, the CDR3 is TGTGCCAGCAGTGAAGCGCTGAGCCAGTACTTC. The encoded protein is CASSEALSQYF.

The rearrangement joins TRBV11-3 to TRBJ2-1, with D unresolved. V shed 1 base and J shed 0 bases, with 7 bases lying between them. CDR3 length: 15 residues. Germline CDR1 reads SGHNT; CDR2 reads YENEEA. CDR3 in DNA: TGTGCCAGCAGCTTAGCGGGCCGCTCCTACAATGAGCAGTTCTTC. Protein: CASSLAGRSYNEQFF.

In its sample, this clone was seen a few times. This chain connects TRBV5-1 to TRBJ2-3; D tentatively reads TRBD1 or TRBD2 (6 bases each). The CDR3 has 16 residues. CDR1 and CDR2 from the germline V gene are SGHRS and YFSETQ. V lost 4 bases and J 2 bases, leaving 17 bases between the germline ends. This CDR3 reads CASSPGALRDTDTQYF. As DNA, the CDR3 is TGCGCCAGCAGCCCAGGGGCTCTGCGGGACACAGATACGCAGTATTTT.

The chain has TRBV7-7 and TRBJ2-5, with 8 nucleotides matching TRBD1. The CDR3 consists of 14 residues. The germline V gene encodes CDR1 SSHAT and CDR2 FNYEAQ (reference sequence). V shed 1 base and J 6 bases; nucleotides not matched to a gene: 4. The CDR3 protein is CASSLGQGRQTQYF. CDR3 coding DNA: TGTGCCAGCAGCTTAGGACAGGGGAGGCAGACCCAGTACTTC.

This clone was observed a handful of times. The chain employs TRBV7-8 and TRBJ2-5; 7 bases align to TRBD2. This CDR3 contains 18 residues. CDR1 SGHVS and CDR2 FQNEAQ come from the germline V gene. The V segment lost 3 bases and the J segment 5 bases; nucleotides outside the gene matches: 18. The CDR3 sequence: CASSLFSRRAGERETQYF. The CDR3 nucleotides read TGTGCCAGCAGCTTGTTTAGTCGCAGGGCGGGAGAAAGGGAGACCCAGTACTTC.

In its sample, this clone was seen a few times. The rearrangement joins TRBV14 to TRBJ1-6, with 10 bases lining up with TRBD1. V shed 3 bases and J 7 bases; nucleotides not matched to a gene: 0. This CDR3 spans 14 amino acids. Germline lookup yields CDR1 SGHDN and CDR2 FVKESK. The DNA of the CDR3 is TGTGCCAGCAGCCAGGGACAGGGGAATTCACCCCTCCACTTT. Protein: CASSQGQGNSPLHF. The variable domain in full, with the rest retrieved from reference TRBV14 and TRBJ1-6, is EAGVTQFPSHSVIEKGQTVTLRCDPISGHDNLYWYRRVMGKEIKFLLHFVKESKQDESGMPNNRFLAERTGGTYSTLKVQPAELEDSGVYFCASSQGQGNSPLHFGNGTRLTVT.

V gene TRBV18 combines with J gene TRBJ2-7, with 7 bases fitting TRBD1. The CDR3 has 13 amino acids. The trim removed 5 bases at V and 4 bases at J, leaving 5 bases unmatched. Germline CDR1 KGHSH, CDR2 LQKENI. This CDR3 reads CASSKQGFYEQYF. In DNA, the CDR3 is TGTGCCAGCTCAAAACAGGGGTTTTACGAGCAGTACTTC. The whole variable domain, remainder taken from reference TRBV18 and TRBJ2-7, is NAGVMQNPRHLVRRRGQEARLRCSPMKGHSHVYWYRQLPEEGLKFMVYLQKENIIDESGMPKERFSAEFPKEGPSILRIQQVVRGDSAAYFCASSKQGFYEQYFGPGTRLTVT.

The V call is TRBV5-1, the J call TRBJ1-5, with unresolved D. Deletions cut 5 bases from V and 3 bases from J, with 15 bases between. From germline, CDR1 is SGHRS and CDR2 YFSETQ. The CDR3 consists of 15 residues. In nucleotides, the CDR3 is TGCGCCAGCAGGGAGTATGTCGATGACAATCAGCCCCAGCATTTT. It codes for CASREYVDDNQPQHF.

This sequence joins TRBV7-9 and TRBJ1-6; D is unclear. With 7 bases removed from V and 7 bases from J, the gap between germline ends came to 17 bases. Germline V gives CDR1 SEHNR, CDR2 FQNEAQ (reference sequence). The CDR3 contains 15 residues. CDR3 sequence (DNA): TGTGCCAGCACCATCAGGAGGGAGCAAAATTCACCCCTCCACTTT. It codes for CASTIRREQNSPLHF.

The chain employs TRBV7-2 and TRBJ2-3; 11 positions match TRBD2. The CDR3 has 17 residues. The ends lost 6 bases at V and 6 bases at J; junction bases unmatched: 14. Germline CDR1 reads SGHTA; CDR2 reads FQGNSA. The CDR3 DNA reads TGTGCCAGCAGTAAAAGCACTAGCGGGGGAGCCTGGGATACGCAGTATTTT. This encodes CASSKSTSGGAWDTQYF. The variable domain in full, completed from reference TRBV7-2 and TRBJ2-3, reads GAGVSQSPSNKVTEKGKDVELRCDPISGHTALYWYRQSLGQGLEFLIYFQGNSAPDKSGLPSDRFSAERTGGSVSTLTIQRTQQEDSAVYLCASSKSTSGGAWDTQYFGPGTRLTVL.

This clone was detected a few times. This chain uses TRBV27 with TRBJ1-4; 7 bases are a match to TRBD1. Trimming cost V 3 bases and J 7 bases; bases outside gene matches: 8. Germline CDR1 and CDR2: MNHEY and SMNVEV (reference sequence). This CDR3 region has 15 residues. The CDR3 nucleotides are TGTGCCAGCAGTTTGACGAGGGGGCCTTTTGAAAAACTGTTTTTT. This gives the protein CASSLTRGPFEKLFF.

This chain joins TRBV27 and TRBJ2-1, with 8 bases identical to TRBD2. Trimming at V came to 7 bases and at J to 3 bases, leaving 11 bases not matched to a gene. Per germline, CDR1 MNHEY and CDR2 SMNVEV (reference sequence). The CDR3 has 16 residues. The CDR3 reads CASKLQAGAYYNEQFF. The CDR3 region has the DNA TGTGCCAGCAAGTTACAAGCGGGAGCATACTACAATGAGCAGTTCTTC.

This clone occurred a few times. The CDR3 DNA reads as TGTGCCAGCAGCTTCCGTAACGGAGGGGGCGCAAGGCAAGAGACCCAGTACTTC. This translates into CASSFRNGGGARQETQYF. V is TRBV7-2 and J is TRBJ2-5, with a possible D match to TRBD1 (7 bases). Between the trimmed V and J ends, which lost 3 bases and 2 bases, there was a span of 22 bases. The length of the CDR3 is 18 residues. Germline assignment: CDR1 SGHTA and CDR2 FQGNSA.

This chain joins TRBV2 and TRBJ2-3; TRBD2 matches at 14 bases. The CDR3 is 16 amino acids. CDR1 SNHLY and CDR2 FYNNEI come from the germline V gene. V shed 6 bases and J 1 base; nucleotides not matched to a gene: 3. This chain's CDR3 is CASRGLAGARTDTQYF. CDR3 coding DNA: TGTGCCAGCAGGGGACTAGCGGGGGCACGCACAGATACGCAGTATTTT. Together with reference TRBV2 and TRBJ2-3, the CDR3 gives the full variable domain: EPEVTQTPSHQVTQMGQEVILRCVPISNHLYFYWYRQILGQKVEFLVSFYNNEISEKSEIFDDQFSVERPDGSNFTLKIRSTKLEDSAMYFCASRGLAGARTDTQYFGPGTRLTVL.

This clone was recorded many times. This same CDR3 is encoded by further DNA sequences in the sample. The chain recombines TRBV18 with TRBJ2-4, with D unclear. Germline CDR1 and CDR2: KGHSH and LQKENI. This CDR3 spans 12 amino acids. Trimming shortened V by 2 bases and J by 5 bases, and 4 bases separated the two germline ends. The chain's CDR3 is CASSPGENIQYF. CDR3 in DNA: TGTGCCAGCTCACCAGGCGAAAACATTCAGTACTTC.

The rearrangement links TRBV5-8 to TRBJ1-4, with D hard to call. The germline V and J ends were trimmed by 4 bases and 0 bases, with 10 bases remaining between them. CDR3 length equals 15 residues. Germline V CDR1 and CDR2: SGHTS, YDEGEE. The CDR3 region is CASSHDNPTNEKLFF. CDR3 DNA sequence: TGTGCCAGCAGCCACGACAATCCAACTAATGAAAAACTGTTTTTT.

V is TRBV2 and J is TRBJ2-1; D perhaps matches TRBD2 (7 bases). The germline V and J ends were trimmed by 6 bases and 6 bases, with 21 bases remaining between them. This CDR3 is 16 amino acids long. Germline CDR1 is SNHLY and CDR2 is FYNNEI. In DNA form, the CDR3 reads TGTGCCAGCAGCCTCACCGGGACACCGGGAGGCAATGAGCAGTTCTTC. Residues: CASSLTGTPGGNEQFF.